Listed below are T cell receptor beta chains from one sample, sequenced in a study of cytotoxic CD8 clonotypes in ibrutinib-treated CLL. Data came from immunoSEQ multiplex PCR; TCRdb stores just in-frame clones and leaves some out. The repertoire holds approximately 42,000 clones, with almost 70% as singletons. This specimen consisted of PBMCs, obtained after 12 months of ibrutinib treatment. Receptor source: a human donor with chronic lymphocytic leukemia. CDR3s include the opening cysteine and the closing phenylalanine or tryptophan. A D gene is named only where the DNA matches it firmly. Clone size is stated in some rows and not others, as once, few, many or a class when expanded.

>TRBJ2-1|15|.|TRBV29-1|.
CSVEIGGRRYDEQFF
TGCAGCGTTGAAATCGGTGGACGGCGGTACGATGAGCAGTTCTTC
>TRBJ2-5|14|.|TRBV7-2|TRBD2
CASSLGSSGRAQYF
TGTGCCAGCAGCTTAGGATCTAGCGGGAGGGCCCAGTACTTC
>TRBJ2-7|15|.|TRBV11-1|TRBD1
CASSLDGTGPYEQYF
TGTGCCAGCAGCCTGGATGGGACAGGACCCTACGAGCAGTACTTC
>TRBJ1-1|15|few|TRBV6-5|.
CASSYSSTGGTEAFF
TGTGCCAGCAGTTACTCGAGTACGGGGGGCACTGAAGCTTTCTTT
>TRBJ2-1|13|.|TRBV6-5|.
CASSSDEYNEQFF
TGTGCCAGCAGTTCGGACGAGTACAATGAGCAGTTCTTC
>TRBJ2-3|15|few|TRBV19|TRBD2
CASSWTSVVEDTQYF
TGTGCCAGCAGCTGGACTAGCGTAGTCGAAGATACGCAGTATTTT
>TRBJ2-5|16|.|TRBV4-1|.
CASSQSIQGGRETQYF
TGCGCCAGCAGCCAGTCAATTCAGGGGGGGAGAGAGACCCAGTACTTC
>TRBJ1-4|13|.|TRBV9|.
CASGGRLGEKLFF
TGTGCCAGCGGGGGCCGATTAGGTGAAAAACTGTTTTTT
>TRBJ1-2|13|.|TRBV19|.
CASNKRLDYGYTF
TGTGCCAGTAATAAGAGGTTGGACTATGGCTACACCTTC
>TRBJ2-7|15|.|TRBV10-3|TRBD2
CAISESGLAGVEQYF
TGTGCCATCAGTGAGTCCGGACTAGCGGGGGTCGAGCAGTACTTC
>TRBJ1-1|16|few|TRBV30|TRBD1
CAWISRQTGMNTEAFF
TGTGCCTGGATCTCCCGGCAGACAGGGATGAACACTGAAGCTTTCTTT
>TRBJ1-1|14|.|TRBV18|.
CASSGESRGTEAFF
TGTGCCAGCTCAGGTGAGTCGAGAGGCACTGAAGCTTTCTTT
>TRBJ2-3|15|.|TRBV9|.
CASSVEAARTDTQYF
TGTGCCAGCAGCGTAGAGGCGGCTCGCACAGATACGCAGTATTTT
>TRBJ2-7|14|.|TRBV7-2|TRBD2
CASSAAAGAYEQYF
TGTGCCAGCAGCGCGGCAGCGGGAGCTTACGAGCAGTACTTC
>TRBJ1-5|13|.|TRBV18|.
CASSPDPDQPQHF
TGTGCCAGCTCACCAGATCCAGACCAGCCCCAGCATTTT
>TRBJ2-7|13|few|TRBV25-1|.
CASSERLGAEQYF
TGTGCCAGCAGTGAGAGACTGGGGGCAGAGCAGTACTTC
>TRBJ2-2|13|.|TRBV13|TRBD1
CASSRRTGGELFF
TGTGCCAGCAGCCGAAGGACAGGCGGGGAGCTGTTTTTT
>TRBJ1-1|15|.|TRBV18|.
CASSPEAGGVTEAFF
TGTGCCAGCTCACCCGAAGCGGGGGGGGTTACTGAAGCTTTCTTT
>TRBJ1-1|12|.|TRBV6-1|.
CASRDLNTEAFF
TGTGCCAGCAGGGACCTGAACACTGAAGCTTTCTTT
>TRBJ2-6|15|.|TRBV7-7|.
CASSPGDSGANVLTF
TGTGCCAGCAGCCCGGGCGACTCTGGGGCCAACGTCCTGACTTTC